The text below deals with one T cell receptor beta chain. Its antigen is undetermined. This sample is part of a study of vaccination and CD4 T cells after COVID-19. Overall study: According to the study, participants were given two doses of BNT162b2 or mRNA-1273 vaccine.

The treatment was: approximately nine-day PBMC culture with coronavirus spike peptide pools or control peptides (ViraFEST assay). Following expansion of antigen-specific T cells with peptide pools, ViraFEST then sequenced TCRs. The V gene's germline CDR1 is MGHRA and CDR2 YSYEKL. The CDR3 sequence is 15 residues long. The J segment lost 3 bases and the V segment lost 1 base, leaving 4 bases of the junction unmatched. An Oncomine TCR Beta short-read assay was used to sequence the DNA from cultured CD4+ T cells. MiXCR, run by TCRdb on the PCR reads, gives a single entry per CDR3 protein. Altogether about 20,000 distinct CDR3 sequences are present, 60% being singletons, with the ten largest covering more than 8.5%.

This sequence joins TRBV4-1 and TRBJ2-5, with 8 bases that match TRBD1. The source is a human donor who had recovered from COVID-19. The sample was CD4+ T cells from blood, cultured in vitro, taken after SARS-CoV-2 vaccination. Written as DNA, the CDR3 is TGCGCCAGCAGCCAAGCCTTGGACAGGGAAGAGACCCAGTACTTC. Residues: CASSQALDREETQYF.